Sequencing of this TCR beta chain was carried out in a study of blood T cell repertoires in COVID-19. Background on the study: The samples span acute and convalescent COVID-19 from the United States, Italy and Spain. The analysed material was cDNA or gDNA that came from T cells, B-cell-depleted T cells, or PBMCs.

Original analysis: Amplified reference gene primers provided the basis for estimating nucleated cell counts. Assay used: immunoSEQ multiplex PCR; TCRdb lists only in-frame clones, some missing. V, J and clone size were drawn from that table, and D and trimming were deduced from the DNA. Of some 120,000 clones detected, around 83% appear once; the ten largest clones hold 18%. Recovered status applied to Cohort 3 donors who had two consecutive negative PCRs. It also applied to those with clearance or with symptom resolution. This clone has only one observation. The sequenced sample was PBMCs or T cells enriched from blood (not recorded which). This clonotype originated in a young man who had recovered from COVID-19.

CDR3 DNA sequence: TGCGCCAGCAGCTTACGCGCGGGCCAGACCGGGGAGCTGTTTTTT. Translation gives CASSLRAGQTGELFF. The chain recombines TRBV5-1 with TRBJ2-2; D perhaps matches TRBD2 (5 bases). This CDR3 has 15 amino acids. The germline V and J ends were trimmed by 2 bases and 5 bases, with 13 bases remaining between them. Germline V gene lookup returns CDR1 SGHRS and CDR2 YFSETQ.